These T cell receptor beta chains were read from a single sample in a study of a mutant IDH1 vaccine in newly diagnosed glioma. These receptors have no known antigen. Profiled with immunoSEQ multiplex PCR; TCRdb holds only in-frame clones, not every one. The sample carries tens of thousands of clones, around 90% recorded once. This specimen was PBMCs, taken from a glioma patient whose treatment included an IDH1 peptide vaccine. The source is a man between 45 and 60 years old with glioma. Both conserved end residues are part of each CDR3. The D gene is left open where the match is weak. Clone size, where shown, is once, few, many, or a class for clones that have expanded.

D	J	V	size	CDR3	DNA
-	TRBJ1-3	TRBV11-2	once	CASSPPAGWNTIYF	TGTGCCAGCAGCCCCCCCGCAGGGTGGAACACCATATATTTT
-	TRBJ2-2	TRBV6-1	once	CASRRNRVDAGELFF	TGTGCCAGCAGGAGAAACAGGGTTGATGCCGGGGAGCTGTTTTTT
-	TRBJ1-2	TRBV4-2	-	CASSQDPDYGYTF	TGTGCCAGCAGCCAAGATCCGGACTATGGCTACACCTTC
-	TRBJ1-5	TRBV7-8	-	CASSPAGGLGNQPQHF	TGTGCCAGCAGCCCCGCTGGGGGATTAGGCAATCAGCCCCAGCATTTT
-	TRBJ2-7	TRBV7-3	once	CASSSASGATEQYF	TGTGCCAGCAGCTCCGCATCAGGGGCTACCGAGCAGTACTTC
-	TRBJ2-5	TRBV19	-	CASSKRAGQETQYF	TGTGCCAGTAGTAAGAGGGCCGGGCAAGAGACCCAGTACTTC
-	TRBJ2-1	TRBV7-9	-	CASSLEVRLRGNEQFF	TGTGCCAGCAGCTTAGAGGTGAGGCTCCGGGGAAATGAGCAGTTCTTC
TRBD2	TRBJ2-1	TRBV7-8	once	CASSHRREGHNEQFF	TGTGCCAGCAGCCACCGCCGGGAGGGCCATAATGAGCAGTTCTTC
-	TRBJ1-1	TRBV7-9	few	CASTRGNTEAFF	TGTGCCAGCACCCGGGGAAACACTGAAGCTTTCTTT
-	TRBJ2-7	TRBV2	-	CASRPDRNSYEQYF	TGTGCCAGCAGACCTGACAGAAACTCCTACGAGCAGTACTTC
TRBD1	TRBJ2-7	TRBV4-1	-	CASSQGDRAYEQYF	TGCGCCAGCAGCCAAGGGGACAGGGCTTACGAGCAGTACTTC
TRBD1	TRBJ1-2	TRBV5-4	-	CASSLGQGAWGYTF	TGTGCCAGCAGCTTAGGACAGGGGGCGTGGGGCTACACCTTC
TRBD2	TRBJ2-7	TRBV9	-	CASSAGGAEQYF	TGTGCCAGCAGCGCCGGGGGGGCTGAGCAGTACTTC
-	TRBJ1-1	TRBV5-6	-	CASSLIGTANTEAFF	TGTGCCAGCAGCTTGATCGGCACAGCGAACACTGAAGCTTTCTTT
TRBD1	TRBJ2-7	TRBV6-5	-	CASRSGQGYEQYF	TGTGCCAGCAGGTCTGGACAGGGCTACGAGCAGTACTTC
-	TRBJ2-7	TRBV10-1	-	CASSESSGGPYEQYF	TGCGCCAGCAGTGAGTCGAGTGGGGGGCCCTACGAGCAGTACTTC
-	TRBJ2-1	TRBV18	-	CASSLEITLEQFF	TGTGCCAGCTCACTGGAAATAACCCTTGAGCAGTTCTTC
TRBD2	TRBJ2-3	TRBV7-3	-	CASSSLGGTDTQYF	TGTGCCAGCAGCTCATTGGGGGGGACAGATACGCAGTATTTT
TRBD1	TRBJ2-7	TRBV6-6	-	CASSGGGQGYEQYF	TGTGCCAGCAGTGGGGGGGGACAGGGCTACGAGCAGTACTTC
-	TRBJ2-1	TRBV9	-	CASSANFNEQFF	TGTGCCAGCAGCGCCAATTTCAATGAGCAGTTCTTC
TRBD1	TRBJ1-3	TRBV7-8	-	CASSDKTGSGNTIYF	TGTGCCAGCAGCGACAAGACAGGGTCTGGAAACACCATATATTTT
-	TRBJ2-7	TRBV13	-	CASSFRTGTEISWMQYF	TGTGCCAGCAGCTTCCGAACCGGGACGGAGATTTCGTGGATGCAGTACTTC
TRBD1	TRBJ2-1	TRBV19	-	CASSIYRGPWNEQFF	TGTGCCAGTAGTATCTACAGGGGCCCATGGAATGAGCAGTTCTTC
TRBD1	TRBJ1-1	TRBV7-8	once	CASSVDRGTEAFF	TGTGCCAGCAGCGTAGACAGGGGTACTGAAGCTTTCTTT
TRBD2	TRBJ2-5	TRBV4-2	-	CASSAWAEREETQYF	TGTGCCAGCAGCGCTTGGGCAGAGCGGGAGGAGACCCAGTACTTC
-	TRBJ2-3	TRBV7-9	-	CASGPRSGPDTQYF	TGTGCCAGCGGCCCCCGCAGCGGCCCAGATACGCAGTATTTT
-	TRBJ2-7	TRBV5-4	-	CASSLGIGGGYEQYF	TGTGCCAGCAGCTTGGGTATTGGAGGGGGCTACGAGCAGTACTTC
-	TRBJ2-2	TRBV5-1	-	CASSLLGKTNTGELFF	TGCGCCAGCAGCTTGCTGGGGAAGACTAACACCGGGGAGCTGTTTTTT
-	TRBJ1-1	TRBV19	once	CASSSDRPRGNTEAFF	TGTGCCAGTAGTTCGGACCGTCCCCGGGGAAACACTGAAGCTTTCTTT
-	TRBJ2-1	TRBV6-7	medium-sized	CASSYSSVWGGQFF	TGTGCCAGCAGTTACTCTTCGGTTTGGGGAGGGCAGTTCTTC
TRBD1	TRBJ1-2	TRBV2	-	CASSEDRGNYGYTF	TGTGCCAGCAGTGAGGACAGGGGTAACTATGGCTACACCTTC
-	TRBJ2-1	TRBV19	-	CASRSYNEQFF	TGTGCCAGTAGAAGCTACAATGAGCAGTTCTTC
-	TRBJ1-2	TRBV2	-	CASSEQGSGNYGYTF	TGTGCCAGCAGTGAACAGGGGTCTGGCAACTATGGCTACACCTTC
-	TRBJ1-1	TRBV28	-	CASGPANTEAFF	TGTGCCAGCGGGCCAGCTAACACTGAAGCTTTCTTT